Following are 29 T cell receptor beta chains from one sample sequenced in a study of tumor-infiltrating lymphocytes in primary liver carcinoma. Both RNA and DNA were isolated together from approximately 20-30 mg of bulk tissue that had not been sorted. From approximately 0.5 ug of total RNA, TCR beta-specific cDNA was reverse-transcribed using a constant-region primer. Construction of TCR beta libraries relied on three successive nested multiplex PCR rounds employing slightly modified ARM-PCR. Researchers ran the first two PCR rounds for approximately 9 cycles each with TRBV1-TRBV30 forward primers and a C-beta reverse primer. A single record per CDR3 protein comes from TCRdb applying MiXCR to the multiplex PCR reads. The table has roughly 100,000 distinct CDR3 sequences, roughly four fifths seen once. Material for sequencing was liver tumor tissue from sampling region 3. As for subset: tumor region T3, left-lateral pole. The receptors originated from a man in his forties or fifties with primary liver carcinoma and hepatitis B virus infection.

The table lists this clonotype with many counts. The J gene is TRBJ2-3, the V gene TRBV7-2; D call uncertain. The germline CDR1 and CDR2 sequences are SGHTA and FQGNSA. Trimming cost V 6 bases and J 5 bases, with 9 bases left between them. This CDR3 has 12 residues. In DNA form, the CDR3 reads TGTGCCAGCAGGTCCATGCAAGATACGCAGTATTTT. This translates into CASRSMQDTQYF.

The chain joins TRBV4-3 to TRBJ2-7; D unresolved. The CDR3 consists of 14 residues. Trimming shortened V by 8 bases and J by 0 bases, and 14 bases separated the two germline ends. The germline gives CDR1 LGHNA, CDR2 YSLEER. The CDR3 DNA reads as TGCGCCAGCGGTCAAGGTCAGGTCTCCTACGAGCAGTACTTC. Its protein is CASGQGQVSYEQYF.

For this clonotype: One end of the junction is discordant with germline, which a read error may explain. This chain links TRBV5-5 with TRBJ2-3; 10 positions match TRBD2. The length of the CDR3 is 17 residues. Germline CDR1 is SGHKS and CDR2 is YYEKEE (reference sequence). The CDR3 sequence is CTSSPTGTSESGDTQYF. The CDR3 DNA reads as TGTACCAGCAGCCCGACCGGGACTAGCGAGAGTGGAGATACGCAGTATTTT. The full variable domain, completed using reference TRBV5-5 and TRBJ2-3, is DAGVTQSPTHLIKTRGQQVTLRCSPISGHKSVSWYQQVLGQGPQFIFQYYEKEERGRGNFPDRFSARQFPNYSSELNVNALLLGDSALYLCTSSPTGTSESGDTQYFGPGTRLTVL.

This clonotype was detected once. The chain employs TRBV29-1 and TRBJ1-2; the D is unclear. This CDR3 is 13 amino acids long. Trimming stripped 5 bases from V and 5 bases from J, with 15 bases between. Per germline, CDR1 SQVTM and CDR2 ANQGSEA. CDR3 in amino acids: CSVRYTKDYGYTF. CDR3 DNA: TGCAGCGTTCGGTACACAAAGGATTATGGCTACACCTTC.

About this clonotype itself: This CDR3 is missing its conserved last phenylalanine or tryptophan, likely due to a read error. As DNA, the CDR3 is TGTGCCAACAGCTTAAACCGACAAGGAGATACGCAGTATCTT. It yields the protein CANSLNRQGDTQYL. This chain joins TRBV11-2 and TRBJ2-3; D is unclear. Germline CDR1 is SGHAT and CDR2 is FQNNGV. This CDR3 contains 14 residues.

The chain joins TRBV12-3 or TRBV12-4 to TRBJ1-3; tentatively, D is TRBD1 (6 bases). The CDR3 contains 14 residues. Trimming removed 5 bases at V and 5 bases at J, with 13 bases between. The CDR3 loop reads CASSIQGFRNTIYF. Written as DNA, the CDR3 is TGTGCCAGCAGTATACAGGGCTTTAGAAACACCATATATTTT.

Note on this clonotype: This likely comes from a read error, as the CDR3 has no conserved phenylalanine or tryptophan at its end. This chain joins TRBV12-3 or TRBV12-4 and TRBJ2-7; perhaps TRBD2 as D (5 bases). The CDR3 is 16 amino acids. The CDR3 here is CANSLVAGIGLYEQYY. The CDR3, as DNA: TGTGCCAACAGTTTAGTCGCGGGTATCGGTCTCTACGAGCAGTACTAC.

Concerning this clonotype itself: A read error may account for a junction end that differs from germline. The J gene is TRBJ2-7, the V gene TRBV5-4, with TRBD1 matching over 7 bases. CDR3 length equals 13 residues. Germline V gene lookup returns CDR1 SGHNT and CDR2 YYREEE (reference sequence). The chain's CDR3 is CASSGQDSYEQYF. The CDR3 DNA follows: TGTGCCAGCAGCGGACAGGACTCCTACGAGCAGTATTTC.

Concerning this clonotype: Relative to the germline gene, one junction end is altered; a read error may explain this. V gene TRBV11-1 combines with J gene TRBJ2-3, with a possible D match to TRBD2 (6 bases). Per germline, CDR1 SGHAT and CDR2 FQDESV (reference sequence). This CDR3 comprises 19 residues. The CDR3 spells CASSFGGGSVGARTDTQYF. The CDR3 bases are TGTGCCAGTAGCTTTGGGGGAGGCTCTGTTGGAGCCCGCACAGATACGCAGTATTTT.

A note on this clonotype: Germline and junction disagree at one end, which may indicate a read error. The chain links TRBV29-1 to TRBJ2-1, with 14 bases lining up with TRBD2. CDR3 length equals 15 residues. The germline gives CDR1 SQVTM, CDR2 ANQGSEA. The CDR3 bases are TGCAGCATTGGACTAGCGGGAGGCTTCTACAATGAGCAATTCTTC. It codes for CSIGLAGGFYNEQFF.

With regard to this clonotype: Because the CDR3's place on the DNA is in doubt, the DNA is left out and the CDR3 is given as listed by TCRdb. V and J are TRBV12-3 or TRBV12-4 and TRBJ2-1; TRBD2 is the table's D call, not checked against the DNA. 16 amino acids form the CDR3, both terminal residues included. CDR3 sequence: CATRHGWAGGSNEHFF.

This clonotype was counted a few times. This may come from a read error, since a much larger clone is one base off. The J gene is TRBJ1-4, the V gene TRBV20-1, with D perhaps TRBD1 (5 bases). The germline gives CDR1 DFQATT, CDR2 SNEGSKA (reference sequence). CDR3 length equals 13 residues. V lost 7 bases to trimming and J lost 8 bases, with 17 bases between them. The CDR3 DNA reads TGCAGTGTTGGGGACGCGGTGGAGGAAAAACTGTTTTTT. Translating gives CSVGDAVEEKLFF.

Worth noting for this clonotype: A read error is likely, as this CDR3 ends without the conserved phenylalanine or tryptophan. The DNA is left out, because the CDR3 cannot be placed on it with certainty; the CDR3 is given as TCRdb lists it. The chain is built from TRBV11-2 and TRBJ2-2; TRBD2 reflects the table's D call only, with no check against the DNA. In germline, CDR1 is SGHAT, CDR2 FQNNGV. The CDR3 numbers 16 amino acids, ends counted. The CDR3 loop is CASSCAGKQNTGELFY.

The chain carries TRBV29-1 and TRBJ2-1, with a possible D match to TRBD2 (6 bases). V gave up 7 bases and J gave up 10 bases, with 20 bases separating them. CDR1 and CDR2 from the germline V gene are SQVTM and ANQGSEA. This CDR3 is built from 13 residues. The CDR3 region is CSDPRDFTMEQFF. The DNA for the CDR3 is TGCAGCGACCCCCGGGACTTCACGATGGAGCAGTTCTTC.

About this clonotype itself: At one end the junction does not follow the germline gene, possibly because of a read error. The genes are TRBV6-2 or TRBV6-3 and TRBJ2-3; tentative D call: TRBD2 (6 bases). The CDR3 contains 14 residues. Germline V gives CDR1 MNHEY, CDR2 SVGEGT. The DNA for the CDR3 is TGTGCCAGCAGTCCCCGGGTCGGGGGAGATACGCGGTATTTT. Its translation: CASSPRVGGDTRYF.

A word on this clonotype: This may be a read error, as it is one base from a much larger clone. The rearrangement uses TRBV7-7 and TRBJ2-1; D is possibly TRBD1 (5 bases). CDR1 and CDR2 (germline): SSHAT, FNYEAQ (reference sequence). The germline V and J ends were trimmed by 4 bases and 2 bases, with 9 bases remaining between them. CDR3 length: 14 amino acids. The CDR3 sequence: CASSYDSPYNEQFF. The CDR3 coding sequence is TGTGCCAGCAGCTACGACAGCCCCTACAATGAGCAGTTCTTC.

About this clonotype: One junction end does not reproduce the germline sequence, and a read error may be involved. The chain recombines TRBV24-1 with TRBJ2-1; either TRBD1 or TRBD2 may supply D (7 bases each). In germline, CDR1 is KGHDR, CDR2 SFDVKD. The length of the CDR3 is 15 residues. The CDR3, as DNA: TGTGATACTTCAGGGGGGGGGAGCTCCTACAATGAGCATTTCTTC. This translates into CDTSGGGSSYNEHFF.

Notes on this clonotype: The junction departs from germline at one end; a sequencing error may be responsible. This rearrangement joins TRBV11-1 to TRBJ2-2; possibly TRBD1 for D (5 bases). Germline lookup yields CDR1 SGHAT and CDR2 FQDESV (reference sequence). The CDR3 runs to 13 residues. The CDR3 coding sequence is TGTGGCAGCAGCTTTTGGGGCACTGGGGAGCTGTTTTTT. This translates into CGSSFWGTGELFF. Together with reference TRBV11-1 and TRBJ2-2, the CDR3 gives the full variable domain: EAEVAQSPRYKITEKSQAVAFWCDPISGHATLYWYRQILGQGPELLVQFQDESVVDDSQLPKDRFSAERLKGVDSTLKIQPAELGDSAMYLCGSSFWGTGELFFGEGSRLTVL.

In regard to this clonotype: This is likely a read error, given that the CDR3 carries no conserved phenylalanine or tryptophan at its end. The chain uses TRBV12-3 or TRBV12-4 and TRBJ1-1; D may be TRBD1 (5 bases). This CDR3 contains 14 residues. CDR3 amino acids: CAISPADRNTEAFI. DNA of the CDR3: TGTGCCATCAGTCCGGCAGACAGGAACACTGAAGCTTTCATT.

This clonotype has a count of ten or more. The chain joins TRBV6-1 to TRBJ1-2; no clear D. CDR3 length: 15 amino acids. The V end lost 0 bases, the J end lost 1 base, and 9 bases lay between the germline ends. Germline CDR1 is MNHNS and CDR2 is SASEGT. CDR3 nucleotide sequence: TGTGCCAGCAGTGAAGCGCATGGGATTAACTATGGCTACACCTTC. Encoded protein: CASSEAHGINYGYTF.

The CDR3 nucleotides read TGCAGCCAGTGGGACAGGGGAGAGACCCAGTACTTC. Its translation is CSQWDRGETQYF. The rearrangement joins TRBV29-1 to TRBJ2-5; the match to TRBD1 covers 10 bases. With 8 bases clipped from V and 4 bases from J, the junction kept 4 bases outside the gene matches. The CDR3 is 12 amino acids. Germline CDR1 and CDR2: SQVTM and ANQGSEA.

The V and J genes are TRBV6-5 and TRBJ2-1, with 8 bases fitting TRBD2. CDR1 and CDR2 (germline): MNHEY, SVGAGI. The CDR3 runs 14 residues. This CDR3 reads CTCSLLADYNEQFF. The CDR3 region has the DNA TGTACCTGCAGTCTACTAGCGGATTACAATGAGCAGTTCTTC.

Of note for this clonotype: The junction departs from germline at one end; a sequencing error may be responsible. The chain is built from TRBV29-1 and TRBJ2-7, with a tentative D call TRBD1 (6 bases). The CDR3 consists of 16 residues. Germline V gene sequence: CDR1 SQVTM, CDR2 ANQGSEA. CDR3 sequence reads: CSVDRSGTIGSYVQYF. The CDR3 bases are TGCAGCGTCGACCGGTCGGGGACAATAGGAAGCTACGTGCAGTACTTC.

Regarding this clonotype: The conserved closing phenylalanine or tryptophan is absent in this CDR3, likely reflecting a read error. The rearrangement links TRBV29-1 to TRBJ2-5, with TRBD1 matching over 8 bases. CDR3 length: 13 amino acids. Trimming at V came to 0 bases and at J to 4 bases, leaving 1 base not matched to a gene. CDR1 is SQVTM, CDR2 ANQGSEA, per germline. The CDR3 is CSVEDRGRETQYS. The DNA for the CDR3 is TGCAGCGTTGAAGACAGGGGGCGAGAGACCCAGTACTCC.

For this clonotype: Given the absence of the conserved phenylalanine or tryptophan at the CDR3 end, a read error is likely. V is TRBV12-3 or TRBV12-4 and J is TRBJ1-1; tentatively, D is TRBD1 (5 bases). This CDR3 has 12 amino acids. CDR3 coding DNA: TGTGCCAGTAGTTCGGCAGGGAGTGAAGCTTTCTAT. Translation gives CASSSAGSEAFY.

This clonotype has a handful of counts. A read error may account for a junction end that differs from germline. The rearrangement links TRBV4-2 to TRBJ1-2; D unresolved. CDR1 and CDR2 (germline): LGHNA, YNFKEQ. The CDR3 loop spans 14 amino acids. The chain's CDR3 is CASSQDRTDWGYTF. The CDR3 bases are TGTGCCAGCAGTCAAGATCGAACAGACTGGGGCTACACCTTC.

As for this clonotype: Here the CDR3 omits its conserved ending phenylalanine or tryptophan, so a read error is the likely source. The limits of the CDR3 on the DNA are not certain, so only TCRdb's listed CDR3 is given. V gene TRBV7-3 combines with J gene TRBJ2-7; TRBD2 is taken as the D call from the table, unchecked against the DNA. The CDR3 is made up of 15 amino acids, end residues included. Germline loops: CDR1 SGHTA, CDR2 FQGTGA. CDR3: CASSLTGGSFGEHYL.

This rearrangement joins TRBV29-1 to TRBJ2-1, with D unresolved. V shed 8 bases and J shed 10 bases, with 24 bases lying between them. This CDR3 is 14 amino acids long. Germline V lookup: CDR1 SQVTM, CDR2 ANQGSEA. The CDR3 is CSTPDGVRVGEQFF. CDR3 sequence (DNA): TGCAGCACCCCGGATGGTGTCCGGGTAGGAGAGCAGTTCTTC.

This clonotype was picked up many times. The V and J genes are TRBV5-8 and TRBJ1-2; no clear D gene. The V end lost 5 bases, the J end lost 0 bases, and 8 bases lay between the germline ends. CDR3 length: 13 residues. Germline loops: CDR1 SGHTS, CDR2 YDEGEE. CDR3 protein: CASRRDTNYGYTF. CDR3 bases: TGTGCCAGCAGAAGGGATACTAACTATGGCTACACCTTC.